The subject of this entry is one T cell receptor (beta chain). The antigen is not known. This entry belongs to a study of beta chain features in type 1 diabetes. Each of the CD4+ naive, central memory, regulatory and stem cell-like memory populations was sorted via CD45RO/CCR7/CD25/CD127/CD95/CD27. Whole-study results and caveats: Sampled from patients, naive, central memory and Treg TCRB repertoires appeared more similar than those sampled from healthy donors. The VDJ junctions of type 1 diabetes patients carried fewer insertions and more deletions. Shorter TCRB CDR3s, moderately but significantly so, were found in Type 1 diabetes patients in all four CD4+ subsets.

Investigators reverse transcribed all isolated RNA, so they sequenced expressed TCRB transcripts. Profiling relied on immunoSEQ multiplex PCR, and the TCRdb table lists in-frame clones only, not all of them. Found here are under 150,000 clones, about 10% of them singletons; the top ten hold over 0.6%. V was trimmed by 0 bases and J by 3 bases, leaving 8 bases between them. Germline V gene data show CDR1 as LNHNV and CDR2 as YYDKDF (reference sequence). This CDR3 is 14 amino acids long. V is TRBV15 and J is TRBJ2-5; D call uncertain. Sample: central memory CD4+ T cells from blood. This receptor was identified in a man aged 30 to 45 with type 1 diabetes. CDR3 coding DNA: TGTGCCACCAGCAGAGATCCGAGAGAAGAGACCCAGTACTTC. Residues: CATSRDPREETQYF.